This T cell receptor (beta chain) was identified during a study of blood T cell repertoires in COVID-19. This CDR3 is 13 amino acids long. The V and J ends lost 2 bases and 9 bases respectively, with 13 bases between them. CDR1 and CDR2 from the germline V gene are MNHEY and SMNVEV (reference sequence). As originally analysed: Quantification of nucleated cells was approximated via reference gene primer amplification. Assay used: immunoSEQ multiplex PCR; TCRdb lists only in-frame clones, some missing. The V and J calls and clone size are taken from that table; D and trimming were inferred from the DNA. The profile covers 100,000 to 150,000 clones, with 75% to 90% appearing a single time and less than 2.5% taken by the ten largest.

The TCR sequence derives from a woman aged 50 to 60 who had recovered from COVID-19. The sample was PBMCs or T cells enriched from blood (not recorded which). The gene calls are TRBV27 and TRBJ1-2; D is perhaps TRBD1 (6 bases). This CDR3 is CASSLTHRDSYTF. In nucleotides, the CDR3 is TGTGCCAGCAGTTTAACCCACAGGGATAGCTACACCTTC.